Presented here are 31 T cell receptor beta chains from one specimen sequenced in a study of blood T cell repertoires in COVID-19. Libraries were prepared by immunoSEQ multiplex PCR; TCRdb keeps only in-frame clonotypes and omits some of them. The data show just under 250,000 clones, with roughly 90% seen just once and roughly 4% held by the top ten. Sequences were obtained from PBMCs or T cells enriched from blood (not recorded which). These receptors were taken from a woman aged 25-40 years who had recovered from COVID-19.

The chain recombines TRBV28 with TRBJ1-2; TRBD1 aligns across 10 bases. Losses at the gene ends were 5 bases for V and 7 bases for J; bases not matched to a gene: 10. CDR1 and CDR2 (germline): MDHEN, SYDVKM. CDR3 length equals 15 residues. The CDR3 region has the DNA TGTGCCAGCAGTCCCAAGCGACAGGGGGCGTTTGGCTACACCTTC. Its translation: CASSPKRQGAFGYTF.

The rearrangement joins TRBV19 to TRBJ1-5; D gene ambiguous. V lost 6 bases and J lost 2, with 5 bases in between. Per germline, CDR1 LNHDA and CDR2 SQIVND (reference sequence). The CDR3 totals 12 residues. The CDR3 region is CASREGNQPQHF. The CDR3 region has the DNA TGTGCCAGTAGGGAGGGCAATCAGCCCCAGCATTTT.

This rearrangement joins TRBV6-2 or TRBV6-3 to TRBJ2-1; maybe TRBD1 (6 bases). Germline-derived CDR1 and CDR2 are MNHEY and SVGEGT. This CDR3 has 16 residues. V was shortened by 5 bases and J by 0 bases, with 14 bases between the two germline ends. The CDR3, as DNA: TGTGCCAGCAGTCCGTACAGGGTCAGCTCCTACAATGAGCAGTTCTTC. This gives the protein CASSPYRVSSYNEQFF.

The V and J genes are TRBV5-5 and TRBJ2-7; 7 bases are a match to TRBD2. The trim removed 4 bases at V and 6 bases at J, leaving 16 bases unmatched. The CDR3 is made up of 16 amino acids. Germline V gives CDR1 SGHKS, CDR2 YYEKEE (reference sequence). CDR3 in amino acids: CASSPPARGGTGEQYF. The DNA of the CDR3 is TGTGCCAGCAGCCCACCCGCCCGGGGAGGGACGGGCGAGCAGTACTTC.

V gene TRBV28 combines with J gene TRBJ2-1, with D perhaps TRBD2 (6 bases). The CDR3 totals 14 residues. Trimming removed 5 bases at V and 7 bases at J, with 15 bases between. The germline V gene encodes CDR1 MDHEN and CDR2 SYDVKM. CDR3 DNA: TGTGCCAGCAGTCCTTTCCTTAGCGGTAATGAGCAGTTCTTC. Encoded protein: CASSPFLSGNEQFF.

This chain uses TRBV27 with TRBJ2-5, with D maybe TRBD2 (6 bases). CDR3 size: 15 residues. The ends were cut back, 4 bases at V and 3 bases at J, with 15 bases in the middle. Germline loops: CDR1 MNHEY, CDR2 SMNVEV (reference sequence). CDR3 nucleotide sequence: TGTGCCAGCAGTTCGACTCCGGGGGAAAAAGAGACCCAGTACTTC. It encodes CASSSTPGEKETQYF.

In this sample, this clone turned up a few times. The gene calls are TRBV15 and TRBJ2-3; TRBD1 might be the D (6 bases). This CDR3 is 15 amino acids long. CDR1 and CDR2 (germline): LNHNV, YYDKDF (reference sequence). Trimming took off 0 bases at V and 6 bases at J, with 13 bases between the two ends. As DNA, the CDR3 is TGTGCCACCAGCAGAGATCAGTCAGGGGTGGATACGCAGTATTTT. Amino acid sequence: CATSRDQSGVDTQYF.

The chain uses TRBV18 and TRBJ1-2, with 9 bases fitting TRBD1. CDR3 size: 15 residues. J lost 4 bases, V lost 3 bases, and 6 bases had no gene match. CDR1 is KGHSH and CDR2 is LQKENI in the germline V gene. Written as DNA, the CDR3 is TGTGCCAGCTCACCGGGACAGGGCCATACCTATGGCTACACCTTC. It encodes CASSPGQGHTYGYTF.

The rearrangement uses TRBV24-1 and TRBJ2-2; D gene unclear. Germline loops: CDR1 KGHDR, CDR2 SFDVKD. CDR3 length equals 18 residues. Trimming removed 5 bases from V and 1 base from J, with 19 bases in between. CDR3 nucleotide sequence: TGTGCCACCAGTGCCCTGGGCTTATCCGACAAGAACACCGGGGAGCTGTTTTTT. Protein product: CATSALGLSDKNTGELFF.

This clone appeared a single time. The CDR3 sequence: CASSLTLNSPLHF. Written as DNA, the CDR3 is TGTGCCAGCAGTCTTACTCTTAATTCACCCCTCCACTTT. The gene calls are TRBV27 and TRBJ1-6; D is unclear. The CDR3 spans 13 residues. V was shortened by 5 bases and J by 6 bases, with 8 bases between the two germline ends. Germline CDR1 reads MNHEY; CDR2 reads SMNVEV (reference sequence).

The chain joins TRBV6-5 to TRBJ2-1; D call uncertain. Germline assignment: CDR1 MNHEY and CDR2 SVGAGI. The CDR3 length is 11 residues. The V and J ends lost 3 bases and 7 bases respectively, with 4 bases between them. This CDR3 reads CASSYSNEQFF. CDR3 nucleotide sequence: TGTGCCAGCAGTTATAGTAATGAGCAGTTCTTC.

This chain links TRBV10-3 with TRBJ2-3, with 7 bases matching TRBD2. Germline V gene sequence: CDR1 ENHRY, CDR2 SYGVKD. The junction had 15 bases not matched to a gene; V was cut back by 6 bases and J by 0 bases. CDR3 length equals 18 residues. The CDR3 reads CAIRAGSGVGSSTDTQYF. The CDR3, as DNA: TGTGCCATCAGGGCAGGCAGCGGGGTGGGGTCTAGCACAGATACGCAGTATTTT.

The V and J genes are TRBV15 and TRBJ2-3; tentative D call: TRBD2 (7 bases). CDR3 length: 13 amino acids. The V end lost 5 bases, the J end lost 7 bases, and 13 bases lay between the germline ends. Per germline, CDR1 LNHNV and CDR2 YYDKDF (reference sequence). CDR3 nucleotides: TGTGCCACCAGCGGGGGGGCGGGGTATACGCAGTATTTT. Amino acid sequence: CATSGGAGYTQYF.

The CDR3 DNA sequence: TGCGCCAGCAGCTTGGGTTTAGCGGGAGTGGCTGAGCAGTTCTTC. Protein product: CASSLGLAGVAEQFF. The V gene is TRBV5-1, the J gene TRBJ2-1; 9 positions match TRBD2. The CDR3 consists of 15 residues. The V and J ends lost 0 bases and 9 bases, in that order; junction bases with no gene match: 7. Looked up from germline, CDR1 is SGHRS and CDR2 is YFSETQ. Full variable domain (rest looked up from reference TRBV5-1 and TRBJ2-1): KAGVTQTPRYLIKTRGQQVTLSCSPISGHRSVSWYQQTPGQGLQFLFEYFSETQRNKGNFPGRFSGRQFSNSRSEMNVSTLELGDSALYLCASSLGLAGVAEQFFGPGTRLTVL.

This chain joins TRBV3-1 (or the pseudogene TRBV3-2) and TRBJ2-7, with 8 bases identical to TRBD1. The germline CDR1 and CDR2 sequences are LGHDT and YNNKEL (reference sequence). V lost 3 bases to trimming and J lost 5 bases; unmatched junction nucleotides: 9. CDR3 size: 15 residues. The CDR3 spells CASSQEDRVFDEQYF. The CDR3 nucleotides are TGTGCCAGCAGCCAGGAGGACAGGGTTTTCGACGAGCAGTACTTC.

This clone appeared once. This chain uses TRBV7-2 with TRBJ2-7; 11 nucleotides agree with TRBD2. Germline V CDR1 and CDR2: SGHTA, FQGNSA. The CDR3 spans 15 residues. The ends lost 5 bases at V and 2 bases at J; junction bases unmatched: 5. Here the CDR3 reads CASSLRLAGPYEQYF. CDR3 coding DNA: TGTGCCAGCAGCCTTCGACTAGCGGGGCCCTACGAGCAGTACTTC.

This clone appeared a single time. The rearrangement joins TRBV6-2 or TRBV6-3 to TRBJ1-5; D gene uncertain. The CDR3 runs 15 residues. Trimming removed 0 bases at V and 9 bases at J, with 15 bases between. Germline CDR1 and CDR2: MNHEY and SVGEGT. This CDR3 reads CASSYSEGFDRPQHF. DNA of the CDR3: TGTGCCAGCAGTTACTCGGAGGGATTTGATAGGCCCCAGCATTTT.

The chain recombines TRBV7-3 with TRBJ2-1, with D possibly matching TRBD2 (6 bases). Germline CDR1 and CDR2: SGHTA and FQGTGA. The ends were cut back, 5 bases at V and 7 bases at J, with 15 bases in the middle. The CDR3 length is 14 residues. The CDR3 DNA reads TGTGCCAGCAGCCCCCAGGCTAGCGTTAATGAGCAGTTCTTC. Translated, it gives CASSPQASVNEQFF. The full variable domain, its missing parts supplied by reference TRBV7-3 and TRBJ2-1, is GAGVSQTPSNKVTEKGKYVELRCDPISGHTALYWYRQSLGQGPEFLIYFQGTGAADDSGLPNDRFFAVRPEGSVSTLKIQRTERGDSAVYLCASSPQASVNEQFFGPGTRLTVL.

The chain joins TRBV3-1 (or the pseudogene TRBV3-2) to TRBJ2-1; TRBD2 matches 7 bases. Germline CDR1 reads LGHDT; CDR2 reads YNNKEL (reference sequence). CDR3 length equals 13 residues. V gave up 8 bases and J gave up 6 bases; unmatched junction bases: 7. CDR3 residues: CASVGGRSNEQFF. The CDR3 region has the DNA TGTGCCAGCGTCGGCGGGAGAAGCAATGAGCAGTTCTTC.

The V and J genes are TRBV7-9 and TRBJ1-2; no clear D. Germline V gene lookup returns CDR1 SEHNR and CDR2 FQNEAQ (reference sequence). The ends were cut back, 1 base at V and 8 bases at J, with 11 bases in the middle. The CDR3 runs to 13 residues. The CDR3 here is CASSLDPGGGYTF. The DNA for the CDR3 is TGTGCCAGCAGCTTAGATCCTGGAGGGGGCTACACCTTC. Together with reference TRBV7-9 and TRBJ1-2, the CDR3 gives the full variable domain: DTGVSQNPRHKITKRGQNVTFRCDPISEHNRLYWYRQTLGQGPEFLTYFQNEAQLEKSRLLSDRFSAERPKGSFSTLEIQRTEQGDSAMYLCASSLDPGGGYTFGSGTRLTVV.

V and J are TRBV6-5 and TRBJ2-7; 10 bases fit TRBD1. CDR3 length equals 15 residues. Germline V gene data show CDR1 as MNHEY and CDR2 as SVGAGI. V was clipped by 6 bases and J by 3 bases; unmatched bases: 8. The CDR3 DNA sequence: TGTGCCAGCAGGCCAGGACAGGGGGGGTACTACGAGCAGTACTTC. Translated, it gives CASRPGQGGYYEQYF.

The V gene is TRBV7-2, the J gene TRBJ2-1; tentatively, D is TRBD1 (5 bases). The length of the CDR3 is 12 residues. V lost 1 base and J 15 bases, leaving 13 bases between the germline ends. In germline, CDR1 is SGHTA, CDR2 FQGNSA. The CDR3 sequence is CASSLVGQRSFF. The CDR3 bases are TGTGCCAGCAGCTTAGTGGGGCAGAGGTCGTTCTTC. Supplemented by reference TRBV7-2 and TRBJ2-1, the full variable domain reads GAGVSQSPSNKVTEKGKDVELRCDPISGHTALYWYRQSLGQGLEFLIYFQGNSAPDKSGLPSDRFSAERTGGSVSTLTIQRTQQEDSAVYLCASSLVGQRSFFGPGTRLTVL.

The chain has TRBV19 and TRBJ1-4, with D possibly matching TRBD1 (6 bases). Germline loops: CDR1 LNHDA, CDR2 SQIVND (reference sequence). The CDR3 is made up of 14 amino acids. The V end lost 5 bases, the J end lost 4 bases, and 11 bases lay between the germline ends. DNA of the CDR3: TGTGCCAGTAGTTGGAGACAGGATAATGAAAAACTGTTTTTT. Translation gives CASSWRQDNEKLFF. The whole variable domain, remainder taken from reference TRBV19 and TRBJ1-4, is DGGITQSPKYLFRKEGQNVTLSCEQNLNHDAMYWYRQDPGQGLRLIYYSQIVNDFQKGDIAEGYSVSREKKESFPLTVTSAQKNPTAFYLCASSWRQDNEKLFFGSGTQLSVL.

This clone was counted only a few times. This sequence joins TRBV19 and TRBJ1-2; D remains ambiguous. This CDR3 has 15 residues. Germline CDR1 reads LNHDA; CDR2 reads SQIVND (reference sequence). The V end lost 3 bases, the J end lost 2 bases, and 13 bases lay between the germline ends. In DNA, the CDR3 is TGTGCCAGTAGTATCTCTATGCGAGTCAACTATGGCTACACCTTC. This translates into CASSISMRVNYGYTF. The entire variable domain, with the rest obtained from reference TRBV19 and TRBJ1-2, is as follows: DGGITQSPKYLFRKEGQNVTLSCEQNLNHDAMYWYRQDPGQGLRLIYYSQIVNDFQKGDIAEGYSVSREKKESFPLTVTSAQKNPTAFYLCASSISMRVNYGYTFGSGTRLTVV.

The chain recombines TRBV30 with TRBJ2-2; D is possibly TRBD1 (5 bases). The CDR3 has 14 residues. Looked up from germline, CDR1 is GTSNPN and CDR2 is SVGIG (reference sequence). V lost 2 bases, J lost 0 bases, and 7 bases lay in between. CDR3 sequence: CAWSTGPNTGELFF. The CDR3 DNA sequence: TGTGCCTGGAGTACAGGCCCGAACACCGGGGAGCTGTTTTTT.

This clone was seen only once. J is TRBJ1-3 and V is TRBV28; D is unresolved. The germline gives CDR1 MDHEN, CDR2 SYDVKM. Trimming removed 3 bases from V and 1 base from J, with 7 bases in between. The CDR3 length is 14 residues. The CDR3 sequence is CASSFTESGNTIYF. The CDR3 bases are TGTGCCAGCAGTTTCACAGAATCTGGAAACACCATATATTTT.

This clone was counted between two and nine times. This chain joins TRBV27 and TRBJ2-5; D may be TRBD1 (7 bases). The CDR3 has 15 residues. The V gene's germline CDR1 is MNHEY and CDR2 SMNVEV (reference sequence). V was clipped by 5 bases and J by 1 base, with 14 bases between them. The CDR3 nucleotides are TGTGCCAGCAGTCCTTCCAGGGGGGCCCAAGAGACCCAGTACTTC. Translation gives CASSPSRGAQETQYF.

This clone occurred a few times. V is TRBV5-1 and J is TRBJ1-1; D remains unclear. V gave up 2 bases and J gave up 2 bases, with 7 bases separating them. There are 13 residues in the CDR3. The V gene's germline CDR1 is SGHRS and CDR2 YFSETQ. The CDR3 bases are TGCGCCAGCAGCTTCAGCGATAACACTGAAGCTTTCTTT. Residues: CASSFSDNTEAFF.

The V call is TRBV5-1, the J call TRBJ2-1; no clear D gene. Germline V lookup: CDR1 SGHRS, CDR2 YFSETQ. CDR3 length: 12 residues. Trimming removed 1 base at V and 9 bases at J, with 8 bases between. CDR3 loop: CASSLFTGEQFF. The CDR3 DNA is TGCGCCAGCAGCTTGTTTACGGGTGAGCAGTTCTTC.

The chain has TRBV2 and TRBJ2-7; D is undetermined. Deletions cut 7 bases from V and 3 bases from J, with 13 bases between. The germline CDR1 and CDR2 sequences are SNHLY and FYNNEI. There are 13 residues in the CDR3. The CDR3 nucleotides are TGTGCCAGCAATCCGTACCGGAGCTACGAGCAGTACTTC. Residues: CASNPYRSYEQYF.

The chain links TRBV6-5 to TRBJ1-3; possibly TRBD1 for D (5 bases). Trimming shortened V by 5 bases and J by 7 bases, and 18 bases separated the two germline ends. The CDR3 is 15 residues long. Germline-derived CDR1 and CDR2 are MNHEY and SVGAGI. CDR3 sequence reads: CASSQGPIVGNTIYF. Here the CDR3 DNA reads TGTGCCAGCAGTCAGGGCCCTATCGTGGGGAACACCATATATTTT.